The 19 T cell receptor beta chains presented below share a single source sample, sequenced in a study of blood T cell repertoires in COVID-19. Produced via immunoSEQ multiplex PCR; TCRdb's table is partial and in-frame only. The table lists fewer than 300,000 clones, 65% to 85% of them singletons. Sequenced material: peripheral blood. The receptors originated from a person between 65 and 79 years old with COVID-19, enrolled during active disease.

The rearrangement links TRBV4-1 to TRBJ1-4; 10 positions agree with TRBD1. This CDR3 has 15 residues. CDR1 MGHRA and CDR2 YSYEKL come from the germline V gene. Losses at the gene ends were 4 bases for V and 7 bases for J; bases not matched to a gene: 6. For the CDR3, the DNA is TGCGCCAGCAGCCCGGGACAGGGGCTTGGTGAAAAACTGTTTTTT. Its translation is CASSPGQGLGEKLFF.

The CDR3 protein is CASSVAGGLRDTQYF. CDR3 DNA sequence: TGTGCCAGCAGCGTAGCTGGGGGGTTGAGAGATACGCAGTATTTT. V is TRBV9 and J is TRBJ2-3, with a possible D match to TRBD2 (6 bases). V lost 0 bases, J lost 5 bases, and 13 bases lay in between. The CDR3 contains 15 residues. Germline V gene lookup returns CDR1 SGDLS and CDR2 YYNGEE.

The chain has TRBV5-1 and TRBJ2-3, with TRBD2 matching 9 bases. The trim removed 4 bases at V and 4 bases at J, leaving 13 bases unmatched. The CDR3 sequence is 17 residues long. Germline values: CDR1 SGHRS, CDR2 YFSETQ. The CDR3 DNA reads TGCGCCAGCAGCCTCAATCTAGCGGGAAAGGGATCAGATACGCAGTATTTT. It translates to CASSLNLAGKGSDTQYF. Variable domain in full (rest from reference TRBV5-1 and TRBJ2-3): KAGVTQTPRYLIKTRGQQVTLSCSPISGHRSVSWYQQTPGQGLQFLFEYFSETQRNKGNFPGRFSGRQFSNSRSEMNVSTLELGDSALYLCASSLNLAGKGSDTQYFGPGTRLTVL.

In nucleotides, the CDR3 is TGTGCCAGCACGGGTGTATCCGAGCAGTACTTC. Translated: CASTGVSEQYF. The V call is TRBV25-1, the J call TRBJ2-7; D is uncertain. Trimming left V 7 bases short and J 6 bases short, with 10 bases between. The germline V gene has CDR1 MGHDK and CDR2 SYGVNS. The CDR3 contains 11 residues.

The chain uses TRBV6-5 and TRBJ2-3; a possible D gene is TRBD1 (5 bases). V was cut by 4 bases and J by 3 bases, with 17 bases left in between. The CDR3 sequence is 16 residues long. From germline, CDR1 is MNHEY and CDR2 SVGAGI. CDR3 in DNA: TGTGCCAGCAGTTCCATACGCGGTTCAGGGACAGATACGCAGTATTTT. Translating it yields CASSSIRGSGTDTQYF.

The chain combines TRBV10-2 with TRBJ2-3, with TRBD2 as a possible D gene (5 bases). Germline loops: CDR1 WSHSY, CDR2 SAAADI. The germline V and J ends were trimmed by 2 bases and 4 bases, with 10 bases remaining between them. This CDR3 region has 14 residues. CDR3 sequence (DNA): TGCGCCAGCAGTGAGGTCGGAGGTGCAGATACGCAGTATTTT. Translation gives CASSEVGGADTQYF.

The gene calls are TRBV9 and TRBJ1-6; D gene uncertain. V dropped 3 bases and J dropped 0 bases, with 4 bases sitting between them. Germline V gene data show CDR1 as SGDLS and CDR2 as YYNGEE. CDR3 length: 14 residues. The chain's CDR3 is CASSANSYNSPLHF. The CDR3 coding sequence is TGTGCCAGCAGCGCCAACTCCTATAATTCACCCCTCCACTTT.

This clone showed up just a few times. The CDR3 protein is CASSLFSSYNSPLHF. The CDR3 bases are TGTGCCAGCAGTTTATTCAGCTCCTATAATTCACCCCTCCACTTT. The chain carries TRBV27 and TRBJ1-6; the D is unclear. The CDR3 runs to 15 residues. Trimming cost V 1 base and J 0 bases, with 4 bases left between them. Germline V gene sequence: CDR1 MNHEY, CDR2 SMNVEV (reference sequence).

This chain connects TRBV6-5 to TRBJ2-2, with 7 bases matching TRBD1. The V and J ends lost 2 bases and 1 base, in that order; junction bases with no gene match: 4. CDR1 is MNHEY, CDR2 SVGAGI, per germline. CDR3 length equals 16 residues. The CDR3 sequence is CASSYAGQVNTGELFF. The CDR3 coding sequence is TGTGCCAGCAGTTACGCCGGACAGGTGAACACCGGGGAGCTGTTTTTT.

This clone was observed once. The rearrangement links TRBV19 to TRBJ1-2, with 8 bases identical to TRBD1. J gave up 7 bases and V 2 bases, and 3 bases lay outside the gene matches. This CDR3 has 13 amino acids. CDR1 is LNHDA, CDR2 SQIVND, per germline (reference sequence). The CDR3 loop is CASSIQGALGYTF. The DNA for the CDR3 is TGTGCCAGTAGTATACAGGGGGCGCTTGGCTACACCTTC.

The CDR3 reads CASSQGQTRGYGYTF. CDR3 coding DNA: TGCGCCAGCAGCCAGGGACAGACCCGGGGCTATGGCTACACCTTC. The rearrangement links TRBV4-3 to TRBJ1-2; 7 bases fit TRBD1. Germline-derived CDR1 and CDR2 are LGHNA and YSLEER. V lost 3 bases to trimming and J lost 4 bases; unmatched junction nucleotides: 8. The CDR3 totals 15 residues.

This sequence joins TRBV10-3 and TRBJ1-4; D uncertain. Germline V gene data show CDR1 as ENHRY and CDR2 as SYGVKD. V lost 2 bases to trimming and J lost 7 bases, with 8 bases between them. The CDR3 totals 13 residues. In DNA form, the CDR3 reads TGTGCCATCAGTGAGGCGGCAGTTGAAAAACTGTTTTTT. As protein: CAISEAAVEKLFF.

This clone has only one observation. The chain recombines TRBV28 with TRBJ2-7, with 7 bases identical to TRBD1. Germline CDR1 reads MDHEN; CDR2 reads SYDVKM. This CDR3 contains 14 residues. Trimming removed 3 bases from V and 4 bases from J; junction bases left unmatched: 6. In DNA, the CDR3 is TGTGCCAGCAGTTTTAGTGACAGGGAGTACGAGCAGTACTTC. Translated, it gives CASSFSDREYEQYF.

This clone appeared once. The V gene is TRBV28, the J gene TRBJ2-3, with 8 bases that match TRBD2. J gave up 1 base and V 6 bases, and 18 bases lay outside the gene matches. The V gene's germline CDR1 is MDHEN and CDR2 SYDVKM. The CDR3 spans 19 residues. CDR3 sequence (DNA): TGTGCCAGCAGCTCCCTCCTCCGGGGGGGCGGATGGGGCACAGATACGCAGTATTTT. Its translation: CASSSLLRGGGWGTDTQYF.

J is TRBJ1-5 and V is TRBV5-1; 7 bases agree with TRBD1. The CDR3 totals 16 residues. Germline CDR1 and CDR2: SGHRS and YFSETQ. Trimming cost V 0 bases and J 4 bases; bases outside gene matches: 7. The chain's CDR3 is CASSLVPGQINQPQHF. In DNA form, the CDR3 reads TGCGCCAGCAGCTTGGTTCCGGGACAGATAAATCAGCCCCAGCATTTT.

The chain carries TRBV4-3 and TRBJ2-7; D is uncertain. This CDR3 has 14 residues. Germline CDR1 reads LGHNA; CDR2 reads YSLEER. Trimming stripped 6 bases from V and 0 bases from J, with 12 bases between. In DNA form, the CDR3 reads TGCGCCAGCAGTGTCTCTGCGAGCTCCTACGAGCAGTACTTC. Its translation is CASSVSASSYEQYF.

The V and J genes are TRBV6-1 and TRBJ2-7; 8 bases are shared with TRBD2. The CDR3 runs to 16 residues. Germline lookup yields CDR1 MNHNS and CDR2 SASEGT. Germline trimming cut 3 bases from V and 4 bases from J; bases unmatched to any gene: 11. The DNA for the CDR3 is TGTGCCAGCAGTGACGACGGGAGGGCGGGCGTATACGAGCAGTACTTC. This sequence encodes CASSDDGRAGVYEQYF.

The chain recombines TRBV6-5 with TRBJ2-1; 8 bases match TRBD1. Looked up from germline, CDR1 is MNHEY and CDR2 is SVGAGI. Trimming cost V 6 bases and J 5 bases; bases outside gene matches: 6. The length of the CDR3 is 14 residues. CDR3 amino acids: CASRQGAQNNEQFF. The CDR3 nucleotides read TGTGCCAGCAGGCAGGGGGCCCAAAACAATGAGCAGTTCTTC.

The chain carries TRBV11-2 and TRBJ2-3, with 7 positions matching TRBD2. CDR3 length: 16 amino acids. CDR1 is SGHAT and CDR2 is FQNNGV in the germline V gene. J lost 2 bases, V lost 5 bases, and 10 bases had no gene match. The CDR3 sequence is CASSHRLASFTDTQYF. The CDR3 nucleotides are TGTGCCAGCAGCCATCGACTAGCTAGCTTCACAGATACGCAGTATTTT. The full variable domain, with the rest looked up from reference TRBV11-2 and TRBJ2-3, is EAGVAQSPRYKIIEKRQSVAFWCNPISGHATLYWYQQILGQGPKLLIQFQNNGVVDDSQLPKDRFSAERLKGVDSTLKIQPAKLEDSAVYLCASSHRLASFTDTQYFGPGTRLTVL.